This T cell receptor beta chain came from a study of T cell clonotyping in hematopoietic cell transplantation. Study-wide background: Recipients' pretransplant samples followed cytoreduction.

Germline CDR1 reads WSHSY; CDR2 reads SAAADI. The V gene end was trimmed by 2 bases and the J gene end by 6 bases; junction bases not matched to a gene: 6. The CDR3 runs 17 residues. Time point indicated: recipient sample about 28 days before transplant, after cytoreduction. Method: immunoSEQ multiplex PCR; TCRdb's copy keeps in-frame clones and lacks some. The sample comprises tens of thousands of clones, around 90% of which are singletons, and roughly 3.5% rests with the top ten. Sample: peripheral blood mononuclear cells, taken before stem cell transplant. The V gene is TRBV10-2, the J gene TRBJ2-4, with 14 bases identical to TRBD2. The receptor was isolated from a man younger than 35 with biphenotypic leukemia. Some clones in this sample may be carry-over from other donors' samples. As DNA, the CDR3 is TGCGCCAGCAGTGAGGGGACTAGCGGGAGTAATTTAAACATTCAGTACTTC. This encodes CASSEGTSGSNLNIQYF.